This T cell receptor (beta chain) is from a study of PD-1 blockade in classical Hodgkin lymphoma. Produced via immunoSEQ multiplex PCR; TCRdb's table is partial and in-frame only. The sample includes about 35,000 clones, approximately 82% seen only once; the top ten take approximately 15%. CDR3 length equals 16 residues. The V gene lost 1 base and the J gene lost 2 bases, with 17 bases spanning the gap. CDR1 and CDR2 from the germline V gene are SQVTM and ANQGSEA. Each patient's relapse followed autologous stem cell transplantation, and brentuximab vedotin exposure varied. The genes are TRBV29-1 and TRBJ1-2, with D tentatively TRBD1 (5 bases). This TCR derives from a human donor with classical Hodgkin lymphoma. The material was peripheral blood mononuclear cells (PBMCs), obtained before the second cycle of nivolumab. CDR3 sequence reads: CSVEGEWDRRNYGYTF. CDR3 nucleotides: TGCAGCGTTGAAGGGGAGTGGGACCGTCGAAACTATGGCTACACCTTC.